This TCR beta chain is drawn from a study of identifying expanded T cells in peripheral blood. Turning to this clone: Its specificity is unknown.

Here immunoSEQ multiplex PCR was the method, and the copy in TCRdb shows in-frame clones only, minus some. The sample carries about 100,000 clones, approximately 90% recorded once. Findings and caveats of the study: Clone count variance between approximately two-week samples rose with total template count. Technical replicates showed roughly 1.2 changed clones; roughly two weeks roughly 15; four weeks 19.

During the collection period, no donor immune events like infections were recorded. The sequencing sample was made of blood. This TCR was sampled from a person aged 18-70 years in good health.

The CDR3 protein is CASSIGGQGDGYTF. The CDR3 nucleotides read TGTGCCAGTAGTATTGGGGGACAGGGCGATGGCTACACCTTC. The chain links TRBV19 to TRBJ1-2; 9 bases line up with TRBD1. This CDR3 is 14 amino acids long. CDR1 is LNHDA and CDR2 is SQIVND in the germline V gene (reference sequence). V was clipped by 3 bases and J by 6 bases; unmatched bases: 5.